One and the same sample provided the 23 T cell receptor beta chains below, sequenced in a study of blood T cell repertoires in COVID-19. TCRdb keeps only in-frame clones here, not all; method: immunoSEQ multiplex PCR. The table lists about 280,000 clones, just under 90% of them singletons. Sequencing used peripheral blood. All receptors come from a woman aged 25-40 years with COVID-19, enrolled during active disease.

CDR3 protein: CATSDFRDGYTF. The DNA of the CDR3 is TGTGCCACCAGTGATTTCAGGGATGGCTACACCTTC. The chain links TRBV24-1 to TRBJ1-2, with a possible D match to TRBD1 (5 bases). Trimming shortened V by 1 base and J by 6 bases, and 5 bases separated the two germline ends. This CDR3 comprises 12 residues. In germline, CDR1 is KGHDR, CDR2 SFDVKD.

The rearrangement uses TRBV11-2 and TRBJ2-1; D call uncertain. The CDR3 is made up of 14 amino acids. The V end was cut by 5 bases, the J end by 0 bases, with 8 bases between. Germline lookup yields CDR1 SGHAT and CDR2 FQNNGV. The CDR3 reads CASSNPSSYNEQFF. DNA of the CDR3: TGTGCCAGCAGCAACCCTAGCTCCTACAATGAGCAGTTCTTC.

This clone was detected a few times. This chain links TRBV27 with TRBJ2-7; D remains unclear. Trimming cost V 1 base and J 1 base, with 14 bases left between them. Per the germline V gene, CDR1 is MNHEY and CDR2 is SMNVEV (reference sequence). The CDR3 totals 16 residues. This CDR3 is CASSLFASTPSYEQYF. CDR3 coding DNA: TGTGCCAGCAGTTTATTCGCTTCAACACCATCCTACGAGCAGTACTTC.

This chain connects TRBV19 to TRBJ1-1; TRBD1 might be the D (6 bases). Germline CDR1 reads LNHDA; CDR2 reads SQIVND (reference sequence). The CDR3 is 19 residues long. Trimming cost V 4 bases and J 1 base, with 25 bases left between them. CDR3 region: CASSSRLIRDTTGNTEAFF. The CDR3 DNA is TGTGCCAGTAGTAGCAGACTGATCCGGGACACAACAGGGAACACTGAAGCTTTCTTT. The full variable domain, its missing parts supplied by reference TRBV19 and TRBJ1-1, is DGGITQSPKYLFRKEGQNVTLSCEQNLNHDAMYWYRQDPGQGLRLIYYSQIVNDFQKGDIAEGYSVSREKKESFPLTVTSAQKNPTAFYLCASSSRLIRDTTGNTEAFFGQGTRLTVV.

This clone was recorded only once. The chain employs TRBV19 and TRBJ1-2, with 11 bases identical to TRBD1. The trim removed 5 bases at V and 8 bases at J, leaving 4 bases unmatched. Germline loops: CDR1 LNHDA, CDR2 SQIVND (reference sequence). The CDR3 is 13 amino acids. CDR3 amino acids: CASSPDRGRGYTF. The CDR3 DNA follows: TGTGCCAGTAGTCCGGACAGGGGGCGAGGCTACACCTTC.

The J gene is TRBJ2-5, the V gene TRBV24-1, with 11 nucleotides matching TRBD2. Unmatched junction bases numbered 10, after V lost 9 bases and J lost 5 bases. This CDR3 is 15 amino acids long. The germline V gene encodes CDR1 KGHDR and CDR2 SFDVKD. In DNA form, the CDR3 reads TGTGCCACCGGCGGTAGCGGGGGGGCGGGTGAGACCCAGTACTTC. Protein product: CATGGSGGAGETQYF.

The DNA for the CDR3 is TGCGCCAGCAGCCTACAGGGCTTAGGCACTGAAGCTTTCTTT. This encodes CASSLQGLGTEAFF. The rearrangement uses TRBV5-1 and TRBJ1-1, with D possibly TRBD1 on 6 matching bases. Per germline, CDR1 SGHRS and CDR2 YFSETQ. Trimming took 4 bases from V and 4 from J, leaving 14 bases between them. The CDR3 spans 14 residues.

CDR3 residues: CASSGTGGGLMNTEAFF. CDR3 sequence (DNA): TGTGCCAGTAGTGGAACAGGGGGGGGACTAATGAACACTGAAGCTTTCTTT. V and J are TRBV19 and TRBJ1-1; 8 bases map to TRBD1. The V gene end was trimmed by 5 bases and the J gene end by 0 bases; junction bases not matched to a gene: 11. The CDR3 covers 17 residues. The V gene's germline CDR1 is LNHDA and CDR2 SQIVND (reference sequence).

DNA for the CDR3: TGCGCCAGCAGCCAGGCAGGGTTGGGCTCTGGAAACACCATATATTTT. Translation gives CASSQAGLGSGNTIYF. The chain links TRBV4-1 to TRBJ1-3, with a possible D match to TRBD1 (5 bases). The V end was cut by 3 bases, the J end by 0 bases, with 12 bases between. CDR3 size: 16 residues. Germline V gene lookup returns CDR1 MGHRA and CDR2 YSYEKL.

This clone has more than one count but fewer than ten. V gene TRBV19 combines with J gene TRBJ2-1, with 10 bases that match TRBD2. This CDR3 is built from 14 residues. Germline CDR1 LNHDA, CDR2 SQIVND (reference sequence). After removal of 1 base from V and 6 bases from J, the junction contained 0 bases not matched to a gene. The CDR3 DNA follows: TGTGCCAGTAGTATAGGACTAGCGGGCAATGAGCAGTTCTTC. Protein: CASSIGLAGNEQFF. Complete variable domain (other parts from reference TRBV19 and TRBJ2-1): DGGITQSPKYLFRKEGQNVTLSCEQNLNHDAMYWYRQDPGQGLRLIYYSQIVNDFQKGDIAEGYSVSREKKESFPLTVTSAQKNPTAFYLCASSIGLAGNEQFFGPGTRLTVL.

For the CDR3, the DNA is TGTGCCAGCGGGTCAGGGGAAAACACTGAAGCTTTCTTT. It specifies CASGSGENTEAFF. The chain joins TRBV2 to TRBJ1-1, with a tentative D call TRBD1 (6 bases). The germline CDR1 and CDR2 sequences are SNHLY and FYNNEI. Trimming removed 8 bases at V and 2 bases at J, with 12 bases between. This CDR3 spans 13 amino acids.

The chain uses TRBV19 and TRBJ1-1; tentative D call: TRBD1 (5 bases). Germline CDR1 reads LNHDA; CDR2 reads SQIVND (reference sequence). V lost 4 bases and J lost 11, with 17 bases in between. This CDR3 contains 13 residues. The CDR3: CASSRSGVTRAFF. CDR3 sequence (DNA): TGTGCCAGTAGTAGGTCGGGGGTCACTCGGGCTTTCTTT.

The chain carries TRBV29-1 and TRBJ1-5; 8 bases are a match to TRBD1. The CDR3 is 13 amino acids. V lost 4 bases to trimming and J lost 7 bases; unmatched junction nucleotides: 6. Germline values: CDR1 SQVTM, CDR2 ANQGSEA. The DNA for the CDR3 is TGCAGCGTTGGGGGAACAGGGGGACAGCCCCAGCATTTT. Its translation: CSVGGTGGQPQHF.

The J gene is TRBJ1-5, the V gene TRBV5-6; 12 nucleotides align to TRBD1. Germline CDR1 and CDR2: SGHDT and YYEEEE. The length of the CDR3 is 18 residues. V shed 3 bases, J shed 1 base, and the junction held 8 bases outside the gene matches. Here the CDR3 reads CASSWGTGGGVSNQPQHF. The CDR3 region has the DNA TGTGCCAGCAGCTGGGGGACAGGGGGCGGGGTAAGCAATCAGCCCCAGCATTTT.

The chain is built from TRBV27 and TRBJ1-2, with 7 bases aligning to TRBD1. The CDR3 contains 14 residues. J lost 2 bases, V lost 8 bases, and 8 bases had no gene match. The germline CDR1 and CDR2 sequences are MNHEY and SMNVEV (reference sequence). The CDR3 here is CASRRQGLNYGYTF. The CDR3 DNA follows: TGTGCCAGCCGGAGACAGGGCCTCAACTATGGCTACACCTTC.

V usage is TRBV7-2 and J usage is TRBJ1-5; perhaps TRBD1 as D (6 bases). CDR1 is SGHTA and CDR2 is FQGNSA in the germline V gene. The ends were cut back, 5 bases at V and 6 bases at J, with 20 bases in the middle. This CDR3 spans 16 amino acids. This CDR3 reads CASSAGQQGRGQPQHF. The DNA for the CDR3 is TGTGCCAGCAGCGCCGGTCAACAGGGCCGGGGTCAGCCCCAGCATTTT.

This sequence joins TRBV7-2 and TRBJ2-6, with D unresolved. CDR3 length equals 15 residues. Per germline, CDR1 SGHTA and CDR2 FQGNSA. V lost 1 base and J lost 2, with 6 bases in between. The CDR3 spells CASSLVLPGANVLTF. The DNA of the CDR3 is TGTGCCAGCAGCTTAGTTCTACCTGGGGCCAACGTCCTGACTTTC. Using reference TRBV7-2 and TRBJ2-6 for the parts outside the CDR3, the full variable domain is GAGVSQSPSNKVTEKGKDVELRCDPISGHTALYWYRQSLGQGLEFLIYFQGNSAPDKSGLPSDRFSAERTGGSVSTLTIQRTQQEDSAVYLCASSLVLPGANVLTFGAGSRLTVL.

This clone came up a few times. This rearrangement joins TRBV6-5 to TRBJ1-2; 7 bases are shared with TRBD1. V trimming: 5 bases; J trimming: 5 bases; junction bases outside the gene matches: 8. The length of the CDR3 is 14 residues. Germline-derived CDR1 and CDR2 are MNHEY and SVGAGI. This chain's CDR3 is CASSRGPGGYGYTF. DNA for the CDR3: TGTGCCAGCAGTAGGGGGCCGGGAGGGTATGGCTACACCTTC.

This clone was found once. The gene calls are TRBV18 and TRBJ1-5; 8 bases agree with TRBD1. CDR3 size: 17 residues. Trimming took 4 bases from V and 3 from J; bases not matched to a gene: 11. Germline CDR1 KGHSH, CDR2 LQKENI. The CDR3 region has the DNA TGTGCCAGCTCACAAGGGACAGGCAGGGGATCCAATCAGCCCCAGCATTTT. It translates to CASSQGTGRGSNQPQHF.

The rearrangement joins TRBV7-9 to TRBJ1-4; tentatively, D is TRBD1 (6 bases). Deletions cut 3 bases from V and 4 bases from J, with 15 bases between. Germline-derived CDR1 and CDR2 are SEHNR and FQNEAQ (reference sequence). The CDR3 totals 16 residues. CDR3: CASSLGSTGLNEKLFF. The CDR3 DNA follows: TGTGCCAGCAGCTTGGGCTCGACAGGACTTAATGAAAAACTGTTTTTT.

V usage is TRBV5-4 and J usage is TRBJ2-7; TRBD1 matches 9 bases. The CDR3 totals 16 residues. V trimming: 2 bases; J trimming: 0 bases; junction bases outside the gene matches: 6. CDR1 and CDR2 (germline): SGHNT, YYREEE (reference sequence). The CDR3 is CASSFRGQGFSYEQYF. CDR3 DNA sequence: TGTGCCAGCAGCTTTAGGGGACAGGGTTTCTCCTACGAGCAGTACTTC.

This clone was seen a handful of times. The sample has other DNA sequences that encode this CDR3 too. This chain uses TRBV29-1 with TRBJ1-1; D is ambiguous. Germline lookup yields CDR1 SQVTM and CDR2 ANQGSEA. The CDR3 runs 13 residues. V was shortened by 1 base and J by 0 bases, with 6 bases between the two germline ends. In DNA, the CDR3 is TGCAGCGTTGAAGGTCGGTTGAACACTGAAGCTTTCTTT. Translating it yields CSVEGRLNTEAFF. Full variable domain (outside the CDR3, taken from reference TRBV29-1 and TRBJ1-1): SAVISQKPSRDICQRGTSLTIQCQVDSQVTMMFWYRQQPGQSLTLIATANQGSEATYESGFVIDKFPISRPNLTFSTLTVSNMSPEDSSIYLCSVEGRLNTEAFFGQGTRLTVV.

The rearrangement uses TRBV11-3 and TRBJ1-1, with a tentative D call TRBD1 (6 bases). This CDR3 contains 14 residues. V was clipped by 3 bases and J by 3 bases, with 11 bases between them. Germline V gene lookup returns CDR1 SGHNT and CDR2 YENEEA. This CDR3 reads CASSFRGHDTEAFF. The CDR3 coding sequence is TGTGCCAGCAGCTTCAGGGGTCACGACACTGAAGCTTTCTTT.